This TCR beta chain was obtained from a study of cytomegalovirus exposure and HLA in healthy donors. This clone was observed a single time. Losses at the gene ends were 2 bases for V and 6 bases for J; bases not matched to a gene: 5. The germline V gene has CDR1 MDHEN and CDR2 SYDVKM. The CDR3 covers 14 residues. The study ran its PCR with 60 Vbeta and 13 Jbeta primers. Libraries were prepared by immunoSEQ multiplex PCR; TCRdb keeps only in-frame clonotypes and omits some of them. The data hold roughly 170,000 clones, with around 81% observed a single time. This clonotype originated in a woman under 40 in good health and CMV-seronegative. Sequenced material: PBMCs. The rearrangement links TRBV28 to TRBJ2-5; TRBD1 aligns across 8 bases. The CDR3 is CASSLGTGGQTQYF. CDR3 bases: TGTGCCAGCAGTTTAGGAACAGGGGGTCAGACCCAGTACTTC.